The 25 T cell receptor beta chains presented below share a single source sample, sequenced in a study of neurological immune-mediated disorders. In TCRdb, the 5' RACE reads were re-called with MiXCR into one record per CDR3 protein. The table shows 30,000 or so distinct CDR3 sequences, with approximately 12% occurring only once. Sample: PBMCs. These receptors were obtained from a man in his 60s in good health.

By sample fraction, this clonotype is medium-sized. The V call is TRBV5-1, the J call TRBJ1-3; TRBD1 might be the D (6 bases). This CDR3 has 17 residues. From germline, CDR1 is SGHRS and CDR2 YFSETQ. Deletions cut 1 base from V and 0 bases from J, with 14 bases between. CDR3 protein: CASSLRPTGSSGNTIYF. In DNA, the CDR3 is TGCGCCAGCAGCTTGCGGCCGACAGGATCCTCTGGAAACACCATATATTTT.

In its sample, this clonotype was seen many times. The J gene is TRBJ2-7, the V gene TRBV20-1; 11 nucleotides line up with TRBD1. CDR1 and CDR2 from the germline V gene are DFQATT and SNEGSKA (reference sequence). The V and J ends lost 8 bases and 3 bases, in that order; junction bases with no gene match: 6. The CDR3 is 13 residues long. CDR3 protein: CSPLGQGVYEQYF. CDR3 coding DNA: TGCAGTCCCTTGGGACAGGGGGTCTACGAGCAGTACTTC.

This clonotype was detected ten times or more. The CDR3 coding sequence is TGTGCCAGCAGTGTTGGGCTAGCCGAAGAGACCCAGTACTTC. It translates to CASSVGLAEETQYF. V and J are TRBV2 and TRBJ2-5; D may be TRBD2 (5 bases). Germline V gene sequence: CDR1 SNHLY, CDR2 FYNNEI. The V and J ends lost 4 bases and 3 bases respectively, with 12 bases between them. The CDR3 covers 14 residues.

The table lists this clonotype with many counts. This rearrangement joins TRBV5-1 to TRBJ2-3; 10 nucleotides match TRBD1. With V trimmed by 4 bases and J by 2 bases, 7 bases remained unmatched. CDR3 length: 16 residues. Germline CDR1 SGHRS, CDR2 YFSETQ. DNA of the CDR3: TGCGCCAGCAGCAACGGACAGGGGGGGGTCACAGATACGCAGTATTTT. Amino acids: CASSNGQGGVTDTQYF. Full variable domain (rest looked up from reference TRBV5-1 and TRBJ2-3): KAGVTQTPRYLIKTRGQQVTLSCSPISGHRSVSWYQQTPGQGLQFLFEYFSETQRNKGNFPGRFSGRQFSNSRSEMNVSTLELGDSALYLCASSNGQGGVTDTQYFGPGTRLTVL.

This clonotype was detected ten times or more. The chain carries TRBV9 and TRBJ2-1, with TRBD1 identical over 8 bases. The CDR3 covers 15 residues. The germline V gene has CDR1 SGDLS and CDR2 YYNGEE. V lost 4 bases and J lost 9; bases outside the gene matches: 12. The CDR3 region has the DNA TGTGCCAGCAGCCCGCGGGACAGGTCGTTTAGTGAGCAGTTCTTC. This translates into CASSPRDRSFSEQFF.

There are many counts of this clonotype. The chain couples TRBV5-1 to TRBJ2-1; TRBD1 aligns across 12 bases. Germline-derived CDR1 and CDR2 are SGHRS and YFSETQ. J was trimmed by 9 bases and V by 4 bases; bases with no gene match: 8. This CDR3 spans 15 amino acids. CDR3 nucleotides: TGCGCCAGCAGCGTTCCCGGGACAGGGGGCCGTGAGCAGTTCTTC. Its translation: CASSVPGTGGREQFF.

This clonotype was recorded at least ten times. This rearrangement joins TRBV7-2 to TRBJ2-5, with 8 bases fitting TRBD2. The CDR3 totals 15 residues. With 6 bases clipped from V and 4 bases from J, the junction kept 10 bases outside the gene matches. The germline CDR1 and CDR2 sequences are SGHTA and FQGNSA. The chain's CDR3 is CASRPSGGLGETQYF. The CDR3 nucleotides are TGTGCCAGCAGACCGAGCGGGGGTCTCGGAGAGACCCAGTACTTC.

This clonotype was counted many times. V gene TRBV7-9 combines with J gene TRBJ1-2; D is uncertain. Trimming pared 5 bases from V and 0 bases from J, leaving 10 bases between. The CDR3 loop spans 14 amino acids. Germline V gene sequence: CDR1 SEHNR, CDR2 FQNEAQ (reference sequence). In DNA form, the CDR3 reads TGTGCCAGCAGCCCCATTACGCCTAACTATGGCTACACCTTC. Its translation is CASSPITPNYGYTF.

The V gene is TRBV20-1, the J gene TRBJ1-1; unclear D gene. V was cut by 0 bases and J by 4 bases, with 15 bases left in between. From germline, CDR1 is DFQATT and CDR2 SNEGSKA (reference sequence). The CDR3 consists of 15 residues. This CDR3 reads CSARDLNGVGTEAFF. The CDR3 DNA follows: TGCAGTGCTAGAGATTTGAACGGGGTGGGCACTGAAGCTTTCTTT.

This clonotype has ten or more counts. This chain links TRBV12-3 or TRBV12-4 with TRBJ2-1, with D uncertain. Trimming removed 3 bases at V and 9 bases at J, with 9 bases between. CDR3 size: 12 residues. The CDR3 region is CASSFIAPEQFF. The CDR3 region has the DNA TGTGCCAGCAGTTTTATTGCCCCTGAGCAGTTCTTC.

This clonotype occurred many times. The V call is TRBV20-1, the J call TRBJ2-2; TRBD2 is a possible D gene (5 bases). The CDR3 is 13 amino acids. Looked up from germline, CDR1 is DFQATT and CDR2 is SNEGSKA (reference sequence). The V end was cut by 0 bases, the J end by 4 bases, with 6 bases between. The CDR3 is CSARDGLTGELFF. The CDR3 DNA is TGCAGTGCTAGAGATGGACTCACCGGGGAGCTGTTTTTT.

Details on this clonotype: The conserved phenylalanine or tryptophan normally closing the CDR3 is absent here, so this likely arose from a read error. The J gene is TRBJ2-7, the V gene TRBV20-1; weak D call: TRBD1 (6 bases). CDR1 is DFQATT, CDR2 SNEGSKA, per germline (reference sequence). The CDR3 length is 12 residues. V was cut by 8 bases and J by 3 bases, with 14 bases left in between. The chain's CDR3 is CSTRDTNYEQYL. The CDR3 DNA follows: TGCAGTACCCGGGACACAAACTACGAGCAGTACCTC.

This clonotype is medium-sized by share. The chain is built from TRBV20-1 and TRBJ2-3; no definite D call. The germline gives CDR1 DFQATT, CDR2 SNEGSKA (reference sequence). CDR3 length equals 10 residues. Trimming left V 3 bases short and J 4 bases short, with 2 bases between. The CDR3 region is CSASSDTQYF. CDR3 coding DNA: TGCAGTGCTAGTTCAGATACGCAGTATTTT.

There are many counts of this clonotype. The V call is TRBV5-1, the J call TRBJ1-1, with D uncertain. V was pared by 0 bases and J by 4 bases, with 13 bases between. Germline lookup yields CDR1 SGHRS and CDR2 YFSETQ. This CDR3 region has 15 residues. The CDR3: CASSLEGPSTTEAFF. In nucleotides, the CDR3 is TGCGCCAGCAGCTTGGAAGGGCCCTCCACCACTGAAGCTTTCTTT.

J is TRBJ1-1 and V is TRBV29-1; D is uncertain. The germline V gene has CDR1 SQVTM and CDR2 ANQGSEA. The V end lost 6 bases, the J end lost 1 base, and 9 bases lay between the germline ends. The CDR3 has 12 amino acids. CDR3 sequence reads: CSVKDWNTEAFF. The CDR3 nucleotides read TGCAGCGTAAAAGACTGGAACACTGAAGCTTTCTTT.

This clonotype was seen repeatedly, ten times or more. The chain recombines TRBV27 with TRBJ1-5, with 8 bases matching TRBD1. Germline CDR1 is MNHEY and CDR2 is SMNVEV (reference sequence). This CDR3 spans 15 amino acids. The V and J ends lost 6 bases and 2 bases, in that order; junction bases with no gene match: 6. As DNA, the CDR3 is TGTGCCAGCAGCTCAGGGGGCTTAGGCAATCAGCCCCAGCATTTT. Translated: CASSSGGLGNQPQHF.

A note on this clonotype: Its ends do not fully match the called genes, so a read error is possible. V usage is TRBV7-3 and J usage is TRBJ2-7; D is perhaps TRBD1 (6 bases). Per germline, CDR1 SGHTA and CDR2 FQGTGA. This CDR3 has 14 residues. This chain's CDR3 is CANSFVEGAYEQYF. The CDR3 nucleotides read TGTGCCAACAGCTTTGTAGAGGGGGCCTACGAGCAGTACTTC.

This clonotype came up many times. The V and J genes are TRBV25-1 and TRBJ2-7, with a tentative D call TRBD2 (5 bases). The CDR3 is 13 amino acids. The ends were cut back, 5 bases at V and 3 bases at J, with 11 bases in the middle. Germline V gene lookup returns CDR1 MGHDK and CDR2 SYGVNS. This CDR3 is CASSSGNLYEQYF. The CDR3 DNA is TGTGCCAGCAGTTCGGGGAATCTCTACGAGCAGTACTTC.

Many counts were recorded for this clonotype. The chain couples TRBV5-1 to TRBJ2-5; TRBD2 matches 8 bases. From germline, CDR1 is SGHRS and CDR2 YFSETQ. This CDR3 comprises 14 residues. Trimming cost V 0 bases and J 4 bases; bases outside gene matches: 2. The CDR3 nucleotides are TGCGCCAGCAGCTTGGTAGCGGGGTCAGAGACCCAGTACTTC. Protein sequence: CASSLVAGSETQYF.

This clonotype showed up many times. This rearrangement joins TRBV7-2 to TRBJ2-5; perhaps TRBD2 as D (6 bases). CDR3 length: 18 amino acids. V lost 5 bases, J lost 5 bases, and 27 bases lay in between. Germline lookup yields CDR1 SGHTA and CDR2 FQGNSA. The CDR3 nucleotides are TGTGCCAGCAGCCCCCGGGTGGGAACCAGGAGGGAGCGGGAGACCCAGTACTTC. Translating it yields CASSPRVGTRRERETQYF. The full variable domain, with the rest looked up from reference TRBV7-2 and TRBJ2-5, is GAGVSQSPSNKVTEKGKDVELRCDPISGHTALYWYRQSLGQGLEFLIYFQGNSAPDKSGLPSDRFSAERTGGSVSTLTIQRTQQEDSAVYLCASSPRVGTRRERETQYFGPGTRLLVL.

This clonotype was counted many times. The chain employs TRBV7-9 and TRBJ2-7; possibly TRBD1 for D (6 bases). The CDR3 is 17 amino acids. Per the germline V gene, CDR1 is SEHNR and CDR2 is FQNEAQ (reference sequence). Deletions cut 5 bases from V and 2 bases from J, with 22 bases between. The CDR3 DNA reads TGTGCCAGCAGCCATGCTTTTGGGGGCCATTTGACCTACGAGCAGTACTTC. It codes for CASSHAFGGHLTYEQYF.

This clonotype was seen ten or more times. The chain has TRBV3-1 and TRBJ2-7; D call uncertain. V lost 1 base and J 6 bases, leaving 13 bases between the germline ends. The V gene's germline CDR1 is LGHDT and CDR2 YNNKEL (reference sequence). The CDR3 extends over 14 amino acids. CDR3 sequence: CASSQVYAPGEQYF. CDR3 in DNA: TGTGCCAGCAGCCAAGTCTACGCCCCCGGCGAGCAGTACTTC.

In its sample, this clonotype ranks as medium-sized. The rearrangement joins TRBV29-1 to TRBJ2-5, with D hard to call. Looked up from germline, CDR1 is SQVTM and CDR2 is ANQGSEA. Trimming stripped 3 bases from V and 9 bases from J, with 17 bases between. There are 13 residues in the CDR3. CDR3 region: CSVEPSGLSAQYF. The CDR3 nucleotides are TGCAGCGTTGAGCCGAGTGGGCTGTCGGCCCAGTACTTC.

Many counts were recorded for this clonotype. The CDR3 sequence: CASSLDSTLRFQYF. As DNA, the CDR3 is TGTGCCAGCAGCCTAGACAGCACCTTACGATTCCAGTACTTC. This chain uses TRBV7-8 with TRBJ2-7, with D possibly matching TRBD1 (5 bases). This CDR3 is 14 amino acids long. The V end was cut by 5 bases, the J end by 10 bases, with 21 bases between. The germline CDR1 and CDR2 sequences are SGHVS and FQNEAQ. The full variable domain, rest sourced from reference TRBV7-8 and TRBJ2-7, is GAGVSQSPRYKVAKRGQDVALRCDPISGHVSLFWYQQALGQGPEFLTYFQNEAQLDKSGLPSDRFFAERPEGSVSTLKIQRTQQEDSAVYLCASSLDSTLRFQYFGPGTRLTVT.

Within the sample, this clonotype is medium-sized. This rearrangement joins TRBV24-1 to TRBJ2-1; tentatively, D is TRBD1 or TRBD2 (5 bases each). The CDR3 sequence is 13 residues long. The ends were cut back, 2 bases at V and 9 bases at J, with 10 bases in the middle. The germline V gene has CDR1 KGHDR and CDR2 SFDVKD. This CDR3 is CATSDWDPGEQFF. Written as DNA, the CDR3 is TGTGCCACCAGTGATTGGGACCCGGGTGAGCAGTTCTTC.